The rows below give T cell receptor beta chains drawn from one sample of a study of T cell responses to AZD1222 COVID-19 vaccine. Repertoires were generated with immunoSEQ multiplex PCR, while TCRdb's copy carries only in-frame clones and drops some. There are about 54,000 clones in the sample; 84% occur only once, and roughly 10% lies in the top ten. The starting material was peripheral blood, obtained on day 0 of AZD1222 vaccination. The source of these receptors is an adult in good health. Both conserved end residues are part of each CDR3. A D gene is named only where the DNA matches it firmly. Not every row has a clone size; where given, it reads once, few, many or a size class.

clone_size: .; j_call: TRBJ1-6; v_call: TRBV9; cdr3_length: 15; d_call: .; cdr3_nt: TGTGCCAGCAGCGTAGAACCGGGGAAAGGCTCACCCCTCCACTTT; cdr3_aa: CASSVEPGKGSPLHF
clone_size: .; j_call: TRBJ2-7; v_call: TRBV6-5; cdr3_length: 15; d_call: .; cdr3_nt: TGTGCCAGCAGTTCCTGGACTGGAAGCTCCTACGAGCAGTACTTC; cdr3_aa: CASSSWTGSSYEQYF
clone_size: once; j_call: TRBJ1-1; v_call: TRBV28; cdr3_length: 14; d_call: TRBD1; cdr3_nt: TGTGCCAGCAGTTTGGGACAGGTCCTCACTGAAGCTTTCTTT; cdr3_aa: CASSLGQVLTEAFF
clone_size: .; j_call: TRBJ2-1; v_call: TRBV5-4; cdr3_length: 11; d_call: .; cdr3_nt: TGTGCCAGCAGCTTTCTCTATGAGCAGTTCTTC; cdr3_aa: CASSFLYEQFF
clone_size: .; j_call: TRBJ1-3; v_call: TRBV6-5; cdr3_length: 15; d_call: .; cdr3_nt: TGTGCCAGCAGTTTGCGACGGGACTCTGGAAACACCATATATTTT; cdr3_aa: CASSLRRDSGNTIYF
clone_size: .; j_call: TRBJ1-3; v_call: TRBV4-3; cdr3_length: 16; d_call: .; cdr3_nt: TGCGCCAGCAGCCAAGAAAATCCGGGAATCAGAAACACCATATATTTT; cdr3_aa: CASSQENPGIRNTIYF
clone_size: .; j_call: TRBJ1-2; v_call: TRBV6-5; cdr3_length: 16; d_call: TRBD1; cdr3_nt: TGTGCCAGCAGTTACCTGGACAGGGCTTCCGACTATGGCTACACCTTC; cdr3_aa: CASSYLDRASDYGYTF
clone_size: .; j_call: TRBJ1-2; v_call: TRBV7-9; cdr3_length: 14; d_call: TRBD1; cdr3_nt: TGTGCCAGCAGCTTAGTTACAGGGGTTTCAGGCTACACCTTC; cdr3_aa: CASSLVTGVSGYTF
clone_size: .; j_call: TRBJ2-3; v_call: TRBV5-4; cdr3_length: 15; d_call: .; cdr3_nt: TGTGCCAGCAGCTTGGAACCTCGCGGTACAGATACGCAGTATTTT; cdr3_aa: CASSLEPRGTDTQYF
clone_size: once; j_call: TRBJ1-3; v_call: TRBV27; cdr3_length: 16; d_call: TRBD1; cdr3_nt: TGTGCCAGCAGTACCCGGACAGGGGAGTCTGGAAACACCATATATTTT; cdr3_aa: CASSTRTGESGNTIYF
clone_size: .; j_call: TRBJ1-1; v_call: TRBV30; cdr3_length: 11; d_call: .; cdr3_nt: TGTGCCTGGGGGGGCTGGACTGAAGCTTTCTTT; cdr3_aa: CAWGGWTEAFF
clone_size: .; j_call: TRBJ1-1; v_call: TRBV9; cdr3_length: 17; d_call: .; cdr3_nt: TGTGCCAGCAGCGTAGGGCCGGGTACAGGGATGAACACTGAAGCTTTCTTT; cdr3_aa: CASSVGPGTGMNTEAFF
clone_size: .; j_call: TRBJ2-2; v_call: TRBV7-2; cdr3_length: 15; d_call: TRBD1; cdr3_nt: TGTGCCAGCAGCTTAGCGCTTGGACAGGGCGGGGAGCTGTTTTTT; cdr3_aa: CASSLALGQGGELFF